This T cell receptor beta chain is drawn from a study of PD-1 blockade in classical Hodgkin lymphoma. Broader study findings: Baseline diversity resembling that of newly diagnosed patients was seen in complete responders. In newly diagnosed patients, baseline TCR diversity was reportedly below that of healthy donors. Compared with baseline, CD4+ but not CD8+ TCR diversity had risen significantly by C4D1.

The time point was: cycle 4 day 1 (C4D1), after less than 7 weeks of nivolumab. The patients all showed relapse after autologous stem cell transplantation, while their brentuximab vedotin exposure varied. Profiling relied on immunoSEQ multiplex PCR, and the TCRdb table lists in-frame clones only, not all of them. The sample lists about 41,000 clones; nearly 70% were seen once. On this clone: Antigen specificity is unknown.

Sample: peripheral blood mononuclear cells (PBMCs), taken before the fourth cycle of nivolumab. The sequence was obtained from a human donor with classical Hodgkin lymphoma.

The CDR3 here is CASSLSPLSSYNEQFF. In DNA, the CDR3 is TGTGCCAGCAGCTTGTCCCCTCTTTCAAGCTACAATGAGCAGTTCTTC. The rearrangement links TRBV5-6 to TRBJ2-1; D not certain. Per germline, CDR1 SGHDT and CDR2 YYEEEE. The V gene lost 1 base and the J gene lost 3 bases, with 14 bases spanning the gap. This CDR3 spans 16 amino acids.